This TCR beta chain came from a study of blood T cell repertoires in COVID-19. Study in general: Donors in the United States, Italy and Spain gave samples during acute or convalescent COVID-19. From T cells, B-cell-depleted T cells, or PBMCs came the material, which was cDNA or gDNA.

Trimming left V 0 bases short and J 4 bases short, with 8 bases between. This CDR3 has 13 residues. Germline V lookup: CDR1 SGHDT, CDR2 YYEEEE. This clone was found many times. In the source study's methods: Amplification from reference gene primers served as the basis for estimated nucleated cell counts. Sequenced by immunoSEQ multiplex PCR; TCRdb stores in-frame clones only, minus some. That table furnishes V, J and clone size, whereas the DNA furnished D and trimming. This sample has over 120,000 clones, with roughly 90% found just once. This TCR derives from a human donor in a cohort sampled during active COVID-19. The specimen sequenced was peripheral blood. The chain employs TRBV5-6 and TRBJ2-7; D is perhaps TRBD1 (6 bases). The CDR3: CASSLDQGYEQYF. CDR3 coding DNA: TGTGCCAGCAGCTTGGACCAGGGGTACGAGCAGTACTTC.